The present TCR beta chain was sequenced within a study of cytomegalovirus exposure and HLA in healthy donors. About the research overall: In a later analysis, the roughly 120 validation repertoires were reported to have used the same platform as the roughly 700 first-cohort repertoires.

The V and J ends lost 1 base and 1 base respectively, with 6 bases between them. The CDR3 sequence is 14 residues long. CDR1 and CDR2 (germline): SGHRS, YFSETQ. The roughly 120-subject validation cohort, separate from the approximately 670-subject first cohort, included the donors. Only in-frame clones appear in the TCRdb table, and some are missing; sequencing was by immunoSEQ multiplex PCR. The sample has tens of thousands of clones, 88% seen once. Study-wide findings and caveats: As confirmed in vitro, a few CMV-associated chains were specific for CMV antigens. Clusters of TCRs from the first cohort tended to co-occur in the roughly 120 validation repertoires (as a later analysis found).

Of note for this clone: Its antigen is unknown.

This receptor was obtained from a woman aged 25 to 45 in good health and CMV-seronegative. This sequence joins TRBV5-1 and TRBJ1-5; D is perhaps TRBD1 (5 bases). Sequenced material: PBMCs. DNA for the CDR3: TGCGCCAGCAGCTTGTCAGGGAGCAATCAGCCCCAGCATTTT. Residues: CASSLSGSNQPQHF.